The present T cell receptor (beta chain) was sequenced within a study of beta chain features in type 1 diabetes. Study background: Comparable age, gender and cell yields were observed in patients relative to healthy donors.

Points from the study as a whole: Patients' naive, central memory and regulatory TCRB repertoires appeared more alike than those of healthy donors.

Expressed TCRB transcripts were sequenced because the isolated RNA had all been reverse transcribed beforehand. Some clones are missing from TCRdb's copy, which holds only in-frame ones; the method was immunoSEQ multiplex PCR. The profile shows 680,000 or so clones, 15% to 19% of them singletons. As concerns this clone: Its antigen is as yet unknown.

Isolation of CD4+ naive, central memory, regulatory and stem cell-like memory cells was achieved by sorting via CD45RO/CCR7/CD25/CD127/CD95/CD27. Trimming at V came to 6 bases and at J to 3 bases, leaving 12 bases not matched to a gene. There are 18 residues in the CDR3. Germline V gene lookup returns CDR1 SNHLY and CDR2 FYNNEI. The V call is TRBV2, the J call TRBJ2-2, with TRBD2 matching over 11 bases. The sequence came from a man between 18 and 29 years old in good health. The specimen sequenced was naive CD4+ T cells from blood. CDR3 DNA sequence: TGTGCCAGCAGAACGAGAAGACTAGCGGGAATCTACACCGGGGAGCTGTTTTTT. The encoded protein is CASRTRRLAGIYTGELFF.